The entry below describes one TCR beta chain. The data are from a study of shared T cell receptors in the human thymus. Libraries were prepared by immunoSEQ multiplex PCR; TCRdb keeps only in-frame clonotypes and omits some of them. The table includes almost 550,000 clones, approximately 78% detected once. The same sample was also studied in work on human thymus T cells. From that report: Donors were healthy Finnish infants having corrective surgery for congenital heart defects. Unrelated individuals had highly overlapping thymic repertoires, as reported in related research.

The receptor comes from a boy under three years old with a congenital heart defect. Sequenced material: thymocytes.

The CDR3 sequence is CASRRRGRQLGEQYF. As DNA, the CDR3 is TGCGCCAGCAGACGGAGGGGGCGTCAGCTAGGCGAGCAGTACTTC. The V and J genes are TRBV5-1 and TRBJ2-5; TRBD1 might be the D (7 bases). The better agreement between TRBJ2-7 and the DNA end casts doubt on the J call. Germline V gives CDR1 SGHRS, CDR2 YFSETQ. This CDR3 spans 15 amino acids.